This T cell receptor beta chain was recorded in a study of cytomegalovirus exposure and HLA in healthy donors (dated by TCRdb to 2015 to 2018). The study in broad terms: An earlier analysis of a few hundred of the donors reported roughly 300 Gb of sequence data and around 100 million unique TCR beta sequences obtained from about 179 million T cells. Besides the first cohort of roughly 640 subjects, a separate validation cohort made up of 90 to 150 different subjects was used. About five DR-DQ haplotypes were treated as single units for association and clustering because of strong linkage in the cohort. Around 320 gigabases of sequencing data and approximately 80 million unique TCR sequences were included in an early release covering 500 to 750 HLA-typed donors. Both class I and class II loci were covered by HLA typing, at four-digit resolution. The study profiled the T cell repertoires of fewer than 850 subjects by immunosequencing and related them to cytomegalovirus serostatus. Rather than drawing on any new phenotypic data, the later analysis identified candidate immune exposures from TCR beta sequences and the way those sequences occurred across donors. Genome-wide SNP genotypes for about 60% of the 666 donors were used in a later genetic analysis, which treated that subset as a discovery cohort. In a later analysis, previously published TCR beta repertoires from 666 donors were re-analyzed and high-resolution HLA genotyping was added so that TCR occurrence patterns could be studied. Typing coverage differed by locus: A, B, C, DRB1 and DQB1 were typed in about 620-630 donors, DQA1 in approximately 520, DPA1 in 600 to 610, and DPB1 in 472. Of the 398 genotyped donors, about 84% fell in the genetic ancestry cluster associated with self-reported Caucasian donors. High-throughput TCR immunosequencing, statistical association of individual TCRs with disease status, and machine learning were combined to predict cytomegalovirus infection status. An earlier analysis of 587 of the donors used high-throughput TCR beta sequencing to judge whether each TCR beta V gene segment behaved as functional or pseudogenic. All discovery cohort repertoires had been generated using a single sequencing platform. Donor age, sex, ethnicity and CMV serostatus were compiled together with the repertoire data. The aim of the study was to test whether cataloging public T cell receptors could identify signatures of past pathogen exposure. Among around 400 genotyped donors of the cohort, an average of around 240,000 unique TCR beta nucleotide sequences was sequenced per donor, of which about 18% were non-productive. Broad study findings and their caveats: The classifier was reported to diagnose cytomegalovirus status with high specificity and sensitivity in both the original cohort and the validation cohort. In this cohort, only TCR beta chains were sequenced, and detectable features were limited by the absence of alpha or paired-chain data. Compared with the roughly 700-donor mean, donors in an Asian-associated ancestry cluster had fewer N-insertions in productive TCRs, according to a later genetic analysis. The study listed around 160 TCR beta chains as associated with cytomegalovirus. HLA typing was unavailable for some donors at each locus, so association tests used only the typed subset. Broadly in line with IMGT annotations, most TCR beta V segments showed up in productive rearrangements about 87% or about 30% of the time in an earlier analysis of several hundred of the donors. Because the 87-base-pair reads could not distinguish some IMGT-functional V segments, including TRBV6-2 and TRBV6-3, those segments were excluded. A further reported finding was that TCR beta sequences accurately predicted the HLA-A and HLA-B alleles for most subjects in the first cohort. A cluster of highly shared sequence variants was judged likely to be a technical artifact of the sequencing pipeline. Linkage disequilibrium might explain the correlated functional status among segregating V segments, but an unknown experimental factor could not be ruled out. Strong co-occurrence of HLA alleles, especially DR and DQ, made assigning TCR associations to individual alleles difficult. It was suggested by the authors that the approach could potentially be generalized to other disease states and immunological phenotypes. Because counts were too low, fewer than 20 rarely observed V segments, including chromosome 9 orphons, were excluded from the earlier analysis of about 500 of the donors. In a later analysis, HLA-associated TCR beta chains were found to be more clonally expanded and to have lower generation probabilities than equally common non-associated chains. According to a later analysis, TCR association rates differed among HLA loci, with DRB1 alleles showing the most associated TCRs and HLA-C alleles showing the fewest. Across donors, most TCR sequences were observed very rarely, whereas some public TCRs were present in many individuals. In a later analysis, most CMV-associated TCR beta chains were found to appear HLA-restricted, with HLA associations seemingly driven largely by CMV exposure. Several of the top co-occurrence clusters appeared to be linked to parvovirus B19, influenza, CMV and Epstein-Barr virus, according to a later analysis. An association between a missense DCLRE1C variant and V-gene and J-gene trimming of TCR beta chains was found in a later genetic analysis and replicated in an independent cohort. A few of the identified cytomegalovirus-associated TCR beta chains were confirmed in vitro to be specific for cytomegalovirus antigens. Presence/absence analyses assumed roughly uniform sequencing depth across donors, an assumption that may not hold. The only immune exposure information available for the cohort was CMV serostatus. Specific HLA alleles were associated with over 15,000 TCR beta sequences at a false discovery rate of 0.05 in a later analysis.

As for this clone: It has no known antigen specificity. Per-base quality was not reported, and no clone a single base away is much larger than it.

In total, more than 500 healthy bone marrow donors made up the cohort. Cohort members were all nominally healthy when sampled, although unrecorded immune exposures were likely present. The donor tested CMV seronegative, placing the donor among the 350 to 400 seronegative members of the cohort. A peripheral blood sample was collected from each donor, and TCR beta sequencing was performed on peripheral blood mononuclear cells. Genomic DNA extraction from the blood cell samples was performed with the Qiagen DNeasy Blood Extraction Kit. The CDR3, cysteine through phenylalanine, is 13 amino acids long. Only the CDR3 part of the read is kept: 39 bases, read in frame from the first base. V and J are trimmed by 4 bases and 8 bases, and the gene matches miss 5 bases of the junction. From the germline V gene, CDR1 is SGHDT and CDR2 is YYEEEE. The library was built by means of the immunoSEQ multiplex PCR assay. For the multiplex PCR, a mixture combining 60 forward primers for TCR Vbeta segments and 13 reverse primers for TCR Jbeta segments was used. The CDR3 region of rearranged TCR beta genes was amplified from genomic DNA with a multiplex PCR assay. On the Illumina HiSeq System, the amplified TCR beta libraries were sequenced as 87-base-pair reads. The published analysis was carried out like this. Across the 700 or so repertoires, a later analysis counted roughly 77 million unique TCR beta chains, 9.5 million to 13 million of which were shared by at least two donors. Raw reads were error-corrected and collapsed into unique sequences by a nearest-neighbor algorithm in which closely related sequences were merged to remove PCR and sequencing errors. V, D and J gene segments were assigned by aligning CDR3 sequences to IMGT reference sequences. Each retained sequence needed at least a six-nucleotide match to both a V gene segment and a J gene segment. A rearrangement counted as productive if the CDR3 had no stop codons and remained in frame with V and J, and every other rearrangement counted as non-productive. Following IMGT convention, CDR3 was defined as the stretch from the second conserved V-encoded cysteine up to the conserved J-encoded phenylalanine. The earlier analysis of roughly 590 of the donors excluded any sequence lacking an unambiguous match to a single V gene segment. In an earlier analysis of some 590 of the donors, a V segment was called functional when productive rearrangements were above 56.7%, and segregating when the standard deviation between donors exceeded 5%. A statistical classification framework was built for diagnosing cytomegalovirus status from the catalog of TCR beta chain sequences. In a later analysis, V and J genes were assigned by comparing TCR nucleotide sequences against IMGT/GENE-DB human TR gene sequences. Using the TCRdist pipeline, a later analysis assigned CDR3 sequences along with most-parsimonious VDJ recombination scenarios. A later analysis defined each TCR beta chain by its CDR3 amino acid sequence plus V-gene family, and excluded reads lacking a unique V-gene family. To address suspected cross-contamination and a sequencing artifact, a later analysis removed some 620 highly shared, low-generation-probability nucleotide sequences. In a later analysis, a clonal expansion index for each public chain was calculated from normalized within-repertoire ranks of inferred template counts. In a later analysis, generation probabilities were computed using a VDJ recombination model fitted to out-of-frame rearrangements, and the results were checked against IGoR. Hypergeometric tests were used in a later analysis to score TCR-TCR, TCR-HLA and TCR-CMV co-occurrence, with a repertoire-size bias correction applied to the TCR pairs. To estimate false discovery rates, a later analysis permuted the HLA or CMV assignments 20 times. In a later analysis, co-occurring TCRs were grouped with DBSCAN, and TCRdist sequence similarity was added when clustering was performed within HLA-allele-positive subsets. Co-occurrence clustering excluded repertoires with fewer than 30,000 or more than 120,000 public chains, plus five with anomalous nucleotide sharing. In its TCRdb copy, this immuneACCESS table keeps in-frame sequences only and misses some clones. Where compared with another copy, unresolved V genes explain less than half of these, and the others have no known cause. V and J calls and clone size are those listed in that table; D and trimming were worked out from the DNA. The sample contains tens of thousands of clones, about 66% of them found a single time. The ten largest account for under 2.5% of the sample.

The clonotype originates from a man aged 25-45 years in good health and CMV-seronegative. In this chain, TRBV5-6 is recombined with TRBJ2-1; TRBD1 aligns with 8 central bases. The sequenced sample was PBMCs. The DNA is as follows: TGTGCCAGCAGCCCGGCGGACAGGGATGAGCAGTTCTTC. Protein translation: CASSPADRDEQFF.